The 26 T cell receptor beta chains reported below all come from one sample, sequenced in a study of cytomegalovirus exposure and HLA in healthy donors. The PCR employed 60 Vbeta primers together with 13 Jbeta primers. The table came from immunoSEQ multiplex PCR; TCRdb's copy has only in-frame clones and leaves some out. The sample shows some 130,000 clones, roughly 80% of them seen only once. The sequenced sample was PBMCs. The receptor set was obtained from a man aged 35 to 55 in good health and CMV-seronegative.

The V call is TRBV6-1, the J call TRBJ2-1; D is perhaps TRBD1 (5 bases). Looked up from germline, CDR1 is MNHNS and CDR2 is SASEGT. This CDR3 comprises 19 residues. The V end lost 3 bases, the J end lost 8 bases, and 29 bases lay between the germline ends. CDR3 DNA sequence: TGTGCCAGCAGTGAGCCTCGCCCATACCAGGGATTCGGTAGGGATGAGCAGTTCTTC. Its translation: CASSEPRPYQGFGRDEQFF.

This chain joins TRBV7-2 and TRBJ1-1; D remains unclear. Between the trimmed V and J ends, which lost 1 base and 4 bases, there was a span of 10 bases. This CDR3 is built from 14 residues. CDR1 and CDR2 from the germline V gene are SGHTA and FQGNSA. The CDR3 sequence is CASSLGTAGTEAFF. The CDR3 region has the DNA TGTGCCAGCAGCTTAGGGACCGCGGGCACTGAAGCTTTCTTT.

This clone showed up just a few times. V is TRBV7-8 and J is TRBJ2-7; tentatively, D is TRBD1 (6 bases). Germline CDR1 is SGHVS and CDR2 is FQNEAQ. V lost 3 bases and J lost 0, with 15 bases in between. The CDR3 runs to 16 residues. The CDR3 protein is CASSFLTGDSSYEQYF. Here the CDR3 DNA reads TGTGCCAGCAGCTTCCTGACAGGTGATAGCTCCTACGAGCAGTACTTC. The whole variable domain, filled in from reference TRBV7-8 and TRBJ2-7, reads GAGVSQSPRYKVAKRGQDVALRCDPISGHVSLFWYQQALGQGPEFLTYFQNEAQLDKSGLPSDRFFAERPEGSVSTLKIQRTQQEDSAVYLCASSFLTGDSSYEQYFGPGTRLTVT.

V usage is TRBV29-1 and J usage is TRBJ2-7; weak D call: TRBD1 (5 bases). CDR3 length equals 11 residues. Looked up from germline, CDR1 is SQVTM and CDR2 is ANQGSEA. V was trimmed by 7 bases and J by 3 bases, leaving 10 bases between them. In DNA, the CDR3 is TGCAGCGCAATGACAGACTACGAGCAGTACTTC. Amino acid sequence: CSAMTDYEQYF.

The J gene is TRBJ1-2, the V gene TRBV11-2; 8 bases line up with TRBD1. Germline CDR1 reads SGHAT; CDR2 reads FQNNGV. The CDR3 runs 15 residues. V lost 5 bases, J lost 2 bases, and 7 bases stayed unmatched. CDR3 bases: TGTGCCAGCAGCCCCGGACAGGGAAGAAACTATGGCTACACCTTC. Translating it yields CASSPGQGRNYGYTF.

The CDR3 protein is CASSWDSLTNTGELFF. The CDR3 nucleotides are TGTGCCAGCAGCTGGGACAGCCTGACTAACACCGGGGAGCTGTTTTTT. V is TRBV7-3 and J is TRBJ2-2; 7 positions match TRBD1. In germline, CDR1 is SGHTA, CDR2 FQGTGA. Germline trimming cut 4 bases from V and 2 bases from J; bases unmatched to any gene: 7. CDR3 size: 16 residues.

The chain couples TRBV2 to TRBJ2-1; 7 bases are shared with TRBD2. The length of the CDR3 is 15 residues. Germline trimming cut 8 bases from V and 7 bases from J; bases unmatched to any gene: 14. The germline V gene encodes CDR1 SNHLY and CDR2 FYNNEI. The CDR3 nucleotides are TGTGCCAGCGACCGGCGGCGGGAGATCATAAATGAGCAGTTCTTC. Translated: CASDRRREIINEQFF.

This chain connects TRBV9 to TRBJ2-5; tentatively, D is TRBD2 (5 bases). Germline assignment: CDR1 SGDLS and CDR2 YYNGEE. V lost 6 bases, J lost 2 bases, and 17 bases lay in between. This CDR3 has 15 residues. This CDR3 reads CASTKRADLQETQYF. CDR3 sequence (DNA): TGTGCCAGCACCAAGAGGGCGGATTTACAAGAGACCCAGTACTTC.

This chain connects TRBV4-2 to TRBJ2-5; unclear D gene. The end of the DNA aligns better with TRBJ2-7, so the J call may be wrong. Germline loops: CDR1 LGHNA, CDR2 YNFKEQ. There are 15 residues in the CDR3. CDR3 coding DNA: TGTGCCAGCAGCCATGATGTTGATTGGGCCTACGAGCAGTACTTC. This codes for CASSHDVDWAYEQYF.

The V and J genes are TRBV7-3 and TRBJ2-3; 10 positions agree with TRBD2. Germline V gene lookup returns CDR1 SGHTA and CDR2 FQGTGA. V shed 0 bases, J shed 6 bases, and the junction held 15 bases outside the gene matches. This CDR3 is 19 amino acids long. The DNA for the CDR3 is TGTGCCAGCAGCTTAACTGGTTTACTAGCGGGGCGTCAAAGGGATACGCAGTATTTT. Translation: CASSLTGLLAGRQRDTQYF.

The CDR3 loop is CASSYLQGIQETQYF. The CDR3 nucleotides read TGTGCCAGCAGTTACTTACAGGGGATCCAAGAGACCCAGTACTTC. The V call is TRBV6-6, the J call TRBJ2-5, with 7 bases fitting TRBD1. Germline lookup yields CDR1 MNHNY and CDR2 SVGAGI (reference sequence). The CDR3 covers 15 residues. Losses at the gene ends were 1 base for V and 1 base for J; bases not matched to a gene: 3.

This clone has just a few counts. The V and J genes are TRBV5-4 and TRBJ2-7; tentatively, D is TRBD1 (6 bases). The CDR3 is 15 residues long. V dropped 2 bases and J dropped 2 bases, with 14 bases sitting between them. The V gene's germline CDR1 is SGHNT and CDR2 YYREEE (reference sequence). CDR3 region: CASSFGQPSTYEQYF. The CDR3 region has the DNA TGTGCCAGCAGCTTCGGACAGCCCTCAACCTACGAGCAGTACTTC.

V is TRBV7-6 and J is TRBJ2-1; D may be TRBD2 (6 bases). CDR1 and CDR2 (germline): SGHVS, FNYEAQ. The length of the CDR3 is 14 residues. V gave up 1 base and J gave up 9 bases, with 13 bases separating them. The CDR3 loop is CASSLGGGVTEQFF. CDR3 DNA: TGTGCCAGCAGCTTAGGGGGAGGAGTGACTGAGCAGTTCTTC.

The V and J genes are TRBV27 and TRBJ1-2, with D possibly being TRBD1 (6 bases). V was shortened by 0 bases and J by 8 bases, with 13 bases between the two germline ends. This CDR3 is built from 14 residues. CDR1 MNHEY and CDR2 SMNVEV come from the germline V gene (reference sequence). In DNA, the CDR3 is TGTGCCAGCAGTTTATCTGGGGGGGCGCGGGGCTACACCTTC. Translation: CASSLSGGARGYTF.

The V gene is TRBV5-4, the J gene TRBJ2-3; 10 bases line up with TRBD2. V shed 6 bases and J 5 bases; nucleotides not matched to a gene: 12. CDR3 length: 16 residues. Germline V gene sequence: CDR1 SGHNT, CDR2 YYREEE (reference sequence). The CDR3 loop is CASTRQRGGKGDTQYF. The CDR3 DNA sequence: TGTGCCAGCACCCGTCAGCGGGGGGGCAAGGGAGATACGCAGTATTTT.

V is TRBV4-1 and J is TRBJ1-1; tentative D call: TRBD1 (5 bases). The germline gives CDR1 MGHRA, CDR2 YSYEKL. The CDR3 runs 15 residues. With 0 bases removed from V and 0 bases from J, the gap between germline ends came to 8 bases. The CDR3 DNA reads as TGCGCCAGCAGCCAAGATAACAGGTTGAACACTGAAGCTTTCTTT. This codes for CASSQDNRLNTEAFF.

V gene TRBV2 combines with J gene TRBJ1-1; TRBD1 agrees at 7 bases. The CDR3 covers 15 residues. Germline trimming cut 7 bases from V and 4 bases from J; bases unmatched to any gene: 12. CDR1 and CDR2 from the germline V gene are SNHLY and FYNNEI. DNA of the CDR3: TGTGCCAGCATGAACGACAGGGCCGTAGGCACTGAAGCTTTCTTT. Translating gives CASMNDRAVGTEAFF.

CDR3 residues: CASSVAPGGPGGEAFF. The CDR3 DNA reads TGTGCCAGCAGCGTAGCCCCAGGGGGACCGGGTGGTGAAGCTTTCTTT. The chain employs TRBV9 and TRBJ1-1; the match to TRBD1 covers 7 bases. Germline CDR1 is SGDLS and CDR2 is YYNGEE. The J segment lost 7 bases and the V segment lost 0 bases, leaving 12 bases of the junction unmatched. The CDR3 has 16 residues. Variable domain in full (rest from reference TRBV9 and TRBJ1-1): DSGVTQTPKHLITATGQRVTLRCSPRSGDLSVYWYQQSLDQGLQFLIQYYNGEERAKGNILERFSAQQFPDLHSELNLSSLELGDSALYFCASSVAPGGPGGEAFFGQGTRLTVV.

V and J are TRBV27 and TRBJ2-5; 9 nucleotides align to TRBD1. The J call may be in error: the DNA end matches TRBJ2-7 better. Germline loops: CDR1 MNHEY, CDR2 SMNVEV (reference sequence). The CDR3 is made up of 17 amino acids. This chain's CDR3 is CASSSSTTGGVLGEQYF. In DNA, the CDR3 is TGTGCCAGCAGTTCCTCTACGACAGGGGGAGTCTTGGGCGAGCAGTACTTC.

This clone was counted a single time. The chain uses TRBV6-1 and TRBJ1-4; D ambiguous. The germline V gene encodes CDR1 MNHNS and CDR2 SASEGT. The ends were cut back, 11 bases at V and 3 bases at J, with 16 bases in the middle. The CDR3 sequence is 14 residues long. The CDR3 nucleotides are TGTGCCGGACGGCGGGGTGGGTCTAATGAAAAACTGTTTTTT. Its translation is CAGRRGGSNEKLFF.

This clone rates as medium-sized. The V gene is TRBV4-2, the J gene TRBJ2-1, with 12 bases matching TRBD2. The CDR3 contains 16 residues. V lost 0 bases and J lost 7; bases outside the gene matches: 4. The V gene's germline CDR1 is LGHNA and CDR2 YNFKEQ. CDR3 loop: CASSQDETSGSNEQFF. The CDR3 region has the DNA TGTGCCAGCAGCCAAGATGAGACTAGCGGGAGTAATGAGCAGTTCTTC.

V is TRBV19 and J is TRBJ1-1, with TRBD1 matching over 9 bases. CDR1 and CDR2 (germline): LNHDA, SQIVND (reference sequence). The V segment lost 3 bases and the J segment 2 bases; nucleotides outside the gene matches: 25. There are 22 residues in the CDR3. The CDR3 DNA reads TGTGCCAGTAGTATCTGGGACCGGGACAGGGATTTATCCAGAGTGTATAACACTGAAGCTTTCTTT. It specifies CASSIWDRDRDLSRVYNTEAFF. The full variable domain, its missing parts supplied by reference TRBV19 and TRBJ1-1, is DGGITQSPKYLFRKEGQNVTLSCEQNLNHDAMYWYRQDPGQGLRLIYYSQIVNDFQKGDIAEGYSVSREKKESFPLTVTSAQKNPTAFYLCASSIWDRDRDLSRVYNTEAFFGQGTRLTVV.

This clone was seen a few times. The DNA of the CDR3 is TGTGCCTGGAGTGGCGATCGGTATGGCTACACCTTC. It is translated as CAWSGDRYGYTF. The chain is built from TRBV30 and TRBJ1-2, with D unclear. Germline CDR1 GTSNPN, CDR2 SVGIG (reference sequence). CDR3 length: 12 residues. The germline V and J ends were trimmed by 1 base and 5 bases, with 8 bases remaining between them. The complete variable domain, with remaining parts taken from reference TRBV30 and TRBJ1-2, reads SQTIHQWPATLVQPVGSPLSLECTVEGTSNPNLYWYRQAAGRGLQLLFYSVGIGQISSEVPQNLSASRPQDRQFILSSKKLLLSDSGFYLCAWSGDRYGYTFGSGTRLTVV.

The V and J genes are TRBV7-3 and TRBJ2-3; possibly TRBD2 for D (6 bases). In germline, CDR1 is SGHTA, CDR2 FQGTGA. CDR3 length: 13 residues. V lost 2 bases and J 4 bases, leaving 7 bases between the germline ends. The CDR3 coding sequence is TGTGCCAGCAGCTTAGAGCGGGCAGATACGCAGTATTTT. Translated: CASSLERADTQYF.

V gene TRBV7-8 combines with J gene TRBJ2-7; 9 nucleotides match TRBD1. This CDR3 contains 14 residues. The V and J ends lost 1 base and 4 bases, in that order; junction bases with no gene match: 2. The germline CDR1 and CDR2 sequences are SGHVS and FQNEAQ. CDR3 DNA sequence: TGTGCCAGCAGCTTAGAAGGGACAGGGTACGAGCAGTACTTC. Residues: CASSLEGTGYEQYF.

The CDR3 region is CASSLVADSDPGKLFF. CDR3 nucleotides: TGTGCCAGCAGCTTAGTAGCAGACTCAGACCCTGGGAAACTGTTTTTT. V is TRBV7-8 and J is TRBJ1-4; D remains ambiguous. CDR3 length: 16 residues. CDR1 is SGHVS, CDR2 FQNEAQ, per germline. Trimming cost V 1 base and J 11 bases, with 20 bases left between them.